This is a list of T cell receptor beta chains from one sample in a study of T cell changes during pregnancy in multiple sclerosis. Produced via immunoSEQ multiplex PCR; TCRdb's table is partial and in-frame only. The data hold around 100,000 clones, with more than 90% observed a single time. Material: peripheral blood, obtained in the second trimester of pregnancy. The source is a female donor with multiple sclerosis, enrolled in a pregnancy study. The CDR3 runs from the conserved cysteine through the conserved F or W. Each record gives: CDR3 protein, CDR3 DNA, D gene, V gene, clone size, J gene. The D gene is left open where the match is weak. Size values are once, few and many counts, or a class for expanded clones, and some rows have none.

CASSQAPASDSQQFF	TGTGCCAGCAGCCAAGCACCAGCCTCGGACAGCCAGCAGTTCTTC	.	TRBV11-1	.	TRBJ2-1
CASSVEDTTNYGYTF	TGTGCCAGCAGCGTAGAGGACACTACTAACTATGGCTACACCTTC	.	TRBV9	once	TRBJ1-2
CASSIREDYGYTF	TGTGCCAGTAGTATCCGGGAGGACTATGGCTACACCTTC	.	TRBV19	.	TRBJ1-2
CAAAGSRGTSGRDEQYF	TGTGCCGCCGCTGGCAGCCGAGGGACTAGCGGGAGGGACGAGCAGTACTTC	TRBD2	TRBV10-3	.	TRBJ2-7
CASSLHSYEQYF	TGTGCCAGCAGTTTACATTCCTACGAGCAGTACTTC	.	TRBV28	.	TRBJ2-7
CATDTSGGGNEQFF	TGTGCTACCGATACTAGCGGAGGGGGGAATGAGCAGTTCTTC	TRBD2	TRBV28	.	TRBJ2-1
CASSQDGGSWTYNEQFF	TGTGCCAGCAGCCAAGATGGGGGCAGTTGGACCTACAATGAGCAGTTCTTC	.	TRBV14	.	TRBJ2-1
CAISETQGSGANVLTF	TGTGCCATCAGTGAAACACAGGGGTCAGGGGCCAACGTCCTGACTTTC	TRBD1	TRBV10-3	.	TRBJ2-6
CASRRTGAGEQYF	TGTGCCAGCAGGCGGACAGGGGCGGGGGAGCAGTACTTC	TRBD1	TRBV6-5	once	TRBJ2-7
CASSYSAGNTEAFF	TGTGCCAGCAGTTACTCCGCAGGGAACACTGAAGCTTTCTTT	.	TRBV6-6	once	TRBJ1-1